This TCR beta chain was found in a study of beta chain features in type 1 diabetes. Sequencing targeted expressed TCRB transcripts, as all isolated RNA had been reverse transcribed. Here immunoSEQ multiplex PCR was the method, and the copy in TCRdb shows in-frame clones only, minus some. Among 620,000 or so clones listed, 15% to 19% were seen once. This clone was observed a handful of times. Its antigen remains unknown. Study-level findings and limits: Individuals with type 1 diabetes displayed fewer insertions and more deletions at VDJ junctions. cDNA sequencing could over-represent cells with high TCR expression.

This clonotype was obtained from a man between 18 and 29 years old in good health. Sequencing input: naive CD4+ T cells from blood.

CDR3 DNA sequence: TGTGCCAGCAGCTTATCCTACACCGGGGAGCTGTTTTTT. It yields the protein CASSLSYTGELFF. The V gene is TRBV7-3, the J gene TRBJ2-2, with no clear D. V lost 2 bases, J lost 3 bases, and 4 bases lay in between. Germline V lookup: CDR1 SGHTA, CDR2 FQGTGA. The CDR3 contains 13 residues.